This is a list of T cell receptor beta chains from one sample in a study of cytomegalovirus exposure and HLA in healthy donors. Profiling relied on immunoSEQ multiplex PCR, and the TCRdb table lists in-frame clones only, not all of them. The repertoire holds roughly 170,000 clones, 70% to 90% seen once, with under 5% in the top ten. Sequencing input: PBMCs. The receptors shown here come from a girl under 18 in good health and CMV-seropositive. The CDR3 runs from the conserved cysteine through the conserved F or W. The D gene is left open where the match is weak. Part of the rows lack a size; the others show once, few, many or a class for expanded clones.

NA	TRBV7-2	TRBD1	TRBJ2-7	CASSSEGGGYEQYF
NA	TRBV11-2	NA	TRBJ2-5	CASSLATKETQYF
NA	TRBV19	NA	TRBJ2-7	CASSIGGTTYEQYF
once	TRBV4-1	NA	TRBJ1-6	CASSQEDWAPLHF
NA	TRBV28	NA	TRBJ1-5	CASSDRGDQPQHF
NA	TRBV7-2	TRBD2	TRBJ2-5	CASSPSGGRETQYF
once	TRBV7-2	NA	TRBJ1-6	CASSLWGGPVPSPLHF
NA	TRBV5-1	NA	TRBJ1-3	CASSLDPARRQNTIYF
few	TRBV7-9	NA	TRBJ1-5	CSSRPEGRQANQPQHF
NA	TRBV30	NA	TRBJ1-2	CAWSVSQGHGYTF
NA	TRBV10-1	TRBD2	NA	CASSRGGDQETQYF
NA	TRBV27	TRBD1	TRBJ1-5	CASSPWTGSNQPQHF
NA	TRBV6-5	NA	TRBJ1-5	CASSSGDTQKPQHF
NA	TRBV29-1	NA	TRBJ2-2	CSVEDSYTGELFF
NA	TRBV21-1	NA	TRBJ1-2	CASSNPLSRVGTF
NA	TRBV11-3	NA	TRBJ2-5	CASSQPGTEGGQETQYF
NA	TRBV9	NA	TRBJ1-1	CASSVPRGPNTEAFF
NA	TRBV5-5	TRBD2	TRBJ2-7	CASSLASGAYEQYF
NA	TRBV4-1	NA	TRBJ2-5	CASSQVNLVGEVETQYF
NA	TRBV18	TRBD1	TRBJ1-5	CASSPGQYYSNQPQHF
NA	TRBV2	NA	TRBJ2-7	CASSGLTGGYEQYF
NA	TRBV11-2	NA	TRBJ2-3	CASSSGTSSTDTQYF
once	TRBV27	TRBD2	TRBJ2-1	CASSLSGTTRPLYNEQFF
NA	TRBV7-9	NA	TRBJ1-1	CASSRPGGTEAFF
NA	TRBV7-7	NA	TRBJ2-7	CASSAGTQYEQYF
few	TRBV19	TRBD1	TRBJ2-2	CASRDRGNTGELFF
NA	TRBV25-1	NA	TRBJ2-3	CASSDPTLVVTDTQYF
NA	TRBV19	NA	TRBJ2-5	CASSEVRSGETQYF
NA	TRBV5-4	TRBD2	TRBJ2-5	CVSSLGTSDGETQYF
NA	TRBV7-9	NA	TRBJ1-1	CASSLEPEAFF
NA	TRBV14	NA	TRBJ1-1	CASSRMLRIFF
NA	TRBV2	TRBD2	TRBJ2-3	CASSYKVAGGRTDTQYF
NA	TRBV5-1	NA	TRBJ2-7	CASSLTSGHSSYEQYF
NA	TRBV5-1	NA	TRBJ1-1	CASSLGGPQMNTEAFF
NA	TRBV2	NA	TRBJ1-3	CASRSGYNGNTIYF
NA	TRBV11-3	TRBD1	TRBJ1-1	CASSLGGTATEAFF
NA	TRBV15	TRBD1	TRBJ1-3	CATGSRDSSGNTIYF
NA	TRBV9	NA	TRBJ2-3	CASSVGAGTDTQYF
NA	TRBV7-9	NA	TRBJ1-5	CASSLGYTRDVGNQPQHF
NA	TRBV19	NA	TRBJ1-1	CATRGQEEMNTEAFF
few	TRBV7-9	NA	TRBJ1-2	CASSRAGTPEDYGYTF
once	TRBV11-3	TRBD1	TRBJ1-6	CASSPDRGGSPLHF
NA	TRBV5-1	TRBD1	TRBJ2-7	CASSRGQGVFYEQYF
NA	TRBV18	NA	TRBJ2-1	CASSPNAGNNEQFF
NA	TRBV6-5	NA	TRBJ2-5	CASSYRGEWETQYF
once	TRBV7-2	NA	TRBJ1-3	CASSLVRRGSGNTIYF
NA	TRBV29-1	TRBD1	TRBJ1-2	CSVEGLEGANPNYGYTF
few	TRBV9	TRBD2	TRBJ2-1	CASSRGGSSYNEQFF
NA	TRBV5-1	TRBD1	TRBJ1-1	CASSAGGAGGDVTEAFF
NA	TRBV29-1	NA	TRBJ1-2	CSVEPRTVNYGYTF
NA	TRBV11-3	TRBD1	TRBJ1-1	CASSLEGWTGPMNTEAFF
NA	TRBV7-6	NA	TRBJ1-2	CASSLNYGYTF
NA	TRBV13	TRBD1	TRBJ2-7	CASSMDRANEQYF
NA	TRBV2	NA	TRBJ1-2	CASRATYRVGDGYTF
NA	TRBV5-1	NA	TRBJ2-7	CASSFDPLNTYEQYF
NA	TRBV11-1	NA	TRBJ1-1	CASSLEYSRIGTEAFF
NA	TRBV15	NA	TRBJ1-2	CATSRPKRTVSYGYTF